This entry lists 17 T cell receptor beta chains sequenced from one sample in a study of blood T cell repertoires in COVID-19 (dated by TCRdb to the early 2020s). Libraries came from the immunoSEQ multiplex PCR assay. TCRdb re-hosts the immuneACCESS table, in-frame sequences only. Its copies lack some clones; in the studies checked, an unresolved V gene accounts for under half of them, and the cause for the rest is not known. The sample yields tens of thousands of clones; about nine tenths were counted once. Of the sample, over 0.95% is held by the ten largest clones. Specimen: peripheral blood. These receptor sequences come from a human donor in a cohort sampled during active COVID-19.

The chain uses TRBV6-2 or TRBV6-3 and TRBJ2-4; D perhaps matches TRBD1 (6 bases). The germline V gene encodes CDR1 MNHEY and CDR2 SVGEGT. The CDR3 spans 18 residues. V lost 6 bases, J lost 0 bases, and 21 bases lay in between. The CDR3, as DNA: TGTGCCAGCAGCCTCCCGATATTTGAGGGGGTAGCCAAAAACATTCAGTACTTC. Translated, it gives CASSLPIFEGVAKNIQYF.

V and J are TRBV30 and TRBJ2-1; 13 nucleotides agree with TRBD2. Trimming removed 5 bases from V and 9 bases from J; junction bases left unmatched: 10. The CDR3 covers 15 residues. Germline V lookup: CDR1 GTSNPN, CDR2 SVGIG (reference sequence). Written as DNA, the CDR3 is TGTGCCTGGGGGGGACTAGCGGGAATGTGGGGTGAGCAGTTCTTC. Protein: CAWGGLAGMWGEQFF. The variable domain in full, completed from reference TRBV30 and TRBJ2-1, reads SQTIHQWPATLVQPVGSPLSLECTVEGTSNPNLYWYRQAAGRGLQLLFYSVGIGQISSEVPQNLSASRPQDRQFILSSKKLLLSDSGFYLCAWGGLAGMWGEQFFGPGTRLTVL.

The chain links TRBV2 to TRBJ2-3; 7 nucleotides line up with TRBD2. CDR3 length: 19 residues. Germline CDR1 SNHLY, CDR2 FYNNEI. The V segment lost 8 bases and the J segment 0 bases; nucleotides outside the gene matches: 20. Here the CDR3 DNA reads TGTGCCAGCGGATTCCTGACCTGGGGGGGGGACCCTAGCACAGATACGCAGTATTTT. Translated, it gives CASGFLTWGGDPSTDTQYF.

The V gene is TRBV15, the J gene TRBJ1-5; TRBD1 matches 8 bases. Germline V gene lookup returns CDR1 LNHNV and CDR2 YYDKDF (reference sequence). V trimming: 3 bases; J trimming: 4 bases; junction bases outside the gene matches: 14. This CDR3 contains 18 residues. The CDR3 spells CATSSHDSVQGGNQPQHF. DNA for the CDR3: TGTGCCACCAGCAGCCACGATTCTGTACAGGGGGGGAATCAGCCCCAGCATTTT.

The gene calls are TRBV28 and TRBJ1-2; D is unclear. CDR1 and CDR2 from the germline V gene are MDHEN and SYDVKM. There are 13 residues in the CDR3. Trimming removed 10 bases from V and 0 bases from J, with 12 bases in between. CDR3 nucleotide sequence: TGTGCCACCCAATCGGGATCTAACTATGGCTACACCTTC. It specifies CATQSGSNYGYTF.

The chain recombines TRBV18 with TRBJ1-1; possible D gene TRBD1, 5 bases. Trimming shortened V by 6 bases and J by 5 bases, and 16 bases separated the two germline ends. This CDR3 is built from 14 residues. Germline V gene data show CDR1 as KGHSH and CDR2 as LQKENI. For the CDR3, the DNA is TGTGCCAGCTCTACCTCCGGGGGGTGGACTGAAGCTTTCTTT. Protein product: CASSTSGGWTEAFF.

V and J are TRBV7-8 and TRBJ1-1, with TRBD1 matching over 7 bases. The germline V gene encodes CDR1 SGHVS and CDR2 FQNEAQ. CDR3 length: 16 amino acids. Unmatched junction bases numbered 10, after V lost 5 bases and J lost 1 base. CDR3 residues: CASSPRQGDTNTEAFF. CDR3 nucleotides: TGTGCCAGCAGCCCCCGACAGGGAGATACGAACACTGAAGCTTTCTTT.

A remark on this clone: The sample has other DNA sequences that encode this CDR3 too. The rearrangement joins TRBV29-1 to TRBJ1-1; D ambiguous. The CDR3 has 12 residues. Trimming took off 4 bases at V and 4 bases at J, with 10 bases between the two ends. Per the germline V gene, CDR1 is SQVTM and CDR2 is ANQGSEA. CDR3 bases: TGCAGCGTTGGCGGTGGGAGCACTGAAGCTTTCTTT. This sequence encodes CSVGGGSTEAFF. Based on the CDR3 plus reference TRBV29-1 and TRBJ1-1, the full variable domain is SAVISQKPSRDICQRGTSLTIQCQVDSQVTMMFWYRQQPGQSLTLIATANQGSEATYESGFVIDKFPISRPNLTFSTLTVSNMSPEDSSIYLCSVGGGSTEAFFGQGTRLTVV.

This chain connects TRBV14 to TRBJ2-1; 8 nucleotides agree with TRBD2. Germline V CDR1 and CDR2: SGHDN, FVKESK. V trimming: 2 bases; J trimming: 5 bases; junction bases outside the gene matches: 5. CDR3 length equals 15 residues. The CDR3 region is CASSQLTAGDNEQFF. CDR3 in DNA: TGTGCCAGCAGCCAACTGACAGCGGGAGACAATGAGCAGTTCTTC.

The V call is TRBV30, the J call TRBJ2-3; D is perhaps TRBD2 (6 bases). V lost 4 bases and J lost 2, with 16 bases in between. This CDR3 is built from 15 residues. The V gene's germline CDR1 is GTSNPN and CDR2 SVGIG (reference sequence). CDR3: CAWTTGTFSTDTQYF. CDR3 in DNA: TGTGCCTGGACCACCGGGACTTTCTCCACAGATACGCAGTATTTT. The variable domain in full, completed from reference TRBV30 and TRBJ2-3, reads SQTIHQWPATLVQPVGSPLSLECTVEGTSNPNLYWYRQAAGRGLQLLFYSVGIGQISSEVPQNLSASRPQDRQFILSSKKLLLSDSGFYLCAWTTGTFSTDTQYFGPGTRLTVL.

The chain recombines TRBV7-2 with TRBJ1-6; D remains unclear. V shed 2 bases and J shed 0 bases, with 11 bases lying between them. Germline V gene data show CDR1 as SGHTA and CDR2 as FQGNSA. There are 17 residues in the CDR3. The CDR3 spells CASSLSHVSSYNSPLHF. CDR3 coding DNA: TGTGCCAGCAGCTTATCCCACGTGAGCTCCTATAATTCACCCCTCCACTTT.

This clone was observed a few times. The CDR3 region has the DNA TGTGCCAGCAGCGTAGGACTCAGTTCACCCCTCCACTTT. This translates into CASSVGLSSPLHF. The rearrangement uses TRBV9 and TRBJ1-6; D call uncertain. The length of the CDR3 is 13 residues. Per germline, CDR1 SGDLS and CDR2 YYNGEE. V was pared by 0 bases and J by 9 bases, with 7 bases between.

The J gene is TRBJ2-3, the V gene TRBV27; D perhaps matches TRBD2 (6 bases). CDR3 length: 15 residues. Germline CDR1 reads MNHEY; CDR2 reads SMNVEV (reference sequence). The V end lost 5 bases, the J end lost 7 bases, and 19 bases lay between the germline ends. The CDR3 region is CASSPRTLEGNTQYF. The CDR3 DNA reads TGTGCCAGCAGTCCCCGGACTCTGGAGGGTAATACGCAGTATTTT.

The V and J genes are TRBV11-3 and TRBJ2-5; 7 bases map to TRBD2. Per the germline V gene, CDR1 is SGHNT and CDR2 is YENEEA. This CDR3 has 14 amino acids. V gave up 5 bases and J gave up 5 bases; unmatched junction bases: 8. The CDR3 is CASSTRTRTETQYF. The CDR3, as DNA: TGTGCCAGCAGCACCCGGACTAGGACGGAGACCCAGTACTTC.

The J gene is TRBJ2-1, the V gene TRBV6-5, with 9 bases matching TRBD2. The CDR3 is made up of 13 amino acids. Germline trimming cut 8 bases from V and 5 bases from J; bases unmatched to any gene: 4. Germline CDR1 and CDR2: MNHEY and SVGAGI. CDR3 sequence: CASGRLADNEQFF. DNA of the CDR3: TGTGCCAGCGGACGACTAGCGGACAATGAGCAGTTCTTC.

CDR3 region: CASSPPVRVQNTEAFF. In DNA, the CDR3 is TGTGCCAGCTCACCACCGGTGCGGGTCCAAAACACTGAAGCTTTCTTT. The chain links TRBV18 to TRBJ1-1; D gene ambiguous. The CDR3 loop spans 16 amino acids. Deletions cut 0 bases from V and 2 bases from J, with 13 bases between. Germline CDR1 reads KGHSH; CDR2 reads LQKENI.

CDR3 DNA sequence: TGTGCCAGCAGTTTAGGTCAGGGGAGAGAAGCTTTCTTT. Translating gives CASSLGQGREAFF. This chain connects TRBV27 to TRBJ1-1, with D possibly TRBD1 on 6 matching bases. This CDR3 spans 13 amino acids. V was clipped by 2 bases and J by 8 bases, with 12 bases between them. The germline V gene has CDR1 MNHEY and CDR2 SMNVEV (reference sequence).